The present T cell receptor (beta chain) was sequenced within a study of blood T cell repertoires in COVID-19. In the authors' workflow: Reference gene primer amplification in the assay estimated nucleated cell counts. Assay used: immunoSEQ multiplex PCR; TCRdb lists only in-frame clones, some missing. The DNA was the basis for D and trimming; V, J and clone size are from that table. Here the sample spans fewer than 250,000 clones, roughly 82% being singletons. The CDR3 has 19 residues. From germline, CDR1 is MNHEY and CDR2 SMNVEV (reference sequence). V lost 2 bases and J lost 3; bases outside the gene matches: 12.

The chain has TRBV27 and TRBJ2-1; the match to TRBD2 covers 11 bases. The sequencing input was peripheral blood. This receptor was taken from a woman between 70 and 85 years old with acute or convalescent COVID-19. DNA of the CDR3: TGTGCCAGCAGTTTAAGGTGGCTAGCGGGGGGCATTGACTACAATGAGCAGTTCTTC. It codes for CASSLRWLAGGIDYNEQFF.